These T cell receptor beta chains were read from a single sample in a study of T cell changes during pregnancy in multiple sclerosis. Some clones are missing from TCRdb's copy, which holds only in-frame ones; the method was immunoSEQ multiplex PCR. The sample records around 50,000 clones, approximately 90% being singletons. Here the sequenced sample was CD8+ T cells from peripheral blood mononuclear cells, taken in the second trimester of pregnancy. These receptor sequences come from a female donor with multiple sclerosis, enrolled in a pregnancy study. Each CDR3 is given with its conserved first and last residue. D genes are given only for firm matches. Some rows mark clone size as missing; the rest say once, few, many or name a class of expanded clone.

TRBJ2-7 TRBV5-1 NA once TGCGCCAGCAGCCTCTCCGGGACTGGAAGAGTCGAGCAGTACTTC CASSLSGTGRVEQYF
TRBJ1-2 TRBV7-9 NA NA TGTGCCAGCAGCCCCTCGGACTCGGAGGGCTACACCTTC CASSPSDSEGYTF
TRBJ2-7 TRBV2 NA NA TGTGCCAGCATACAGGAATGGGGCTACGAGCAGTACTTC CASIQEWGYEQYF
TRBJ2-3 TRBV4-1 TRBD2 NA TGCGCCAGCAGCCTGCTTAGCGGGGGAGAGGATACGCAGTATTTT CASSLLSGGEDTQYF
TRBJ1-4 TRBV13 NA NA TGTGCCAGCGCCGGGGAAAAACTGTTTTTT CASAGEKLFF
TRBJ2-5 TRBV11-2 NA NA TGTGCCAGCAGCTTGCGGGTTGAGGTCGGGGAGACCCAGTACTTC CASSLRVEVGETQYF
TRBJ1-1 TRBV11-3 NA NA TGTGCCAGCAGCTTAGACTCTCGGGAAGAAGCTTTCTTT CASSLDSREEAFF
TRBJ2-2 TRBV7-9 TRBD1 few TGTGCCAGCAGCTCAGACAGGGGGGACGGGGAGCTGTTTTTT CASSSDRGDGELFF
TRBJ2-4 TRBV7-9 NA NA TGTGCCAGCAGCTTAACCGGGGGAAAAAACATTCAGTACTTC CASSLTGGKNIQYF
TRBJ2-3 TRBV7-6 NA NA TGTGCCAGCAGCTTAGGACTAGCCCGGGCAGGGGCAGATACGCAGTATTTT CASSLGLARAGADTQYF
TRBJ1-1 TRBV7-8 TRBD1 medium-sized TGTGCCAGCAGCTTAGACAGGGGGAGTTTGAACACTGAAGCTTTCTTT CASSLDRGSLNTEAFF
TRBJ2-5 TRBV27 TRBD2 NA TGTGCCAGCAGTTTACGACCATTCACTAGCGGGGGCGAGACCCAGTACTTC CASSLRPFTSGGETQYF
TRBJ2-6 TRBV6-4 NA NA TGTGCCAGCAGTAAATTGGAGGGGGCCAACGTCCTGACTTTC CASSKLEGANVLTF
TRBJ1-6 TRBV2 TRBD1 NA TGTGCCAGCAGTGAAAAGGGGGCTAATTCACCCCTCCACTTT CASSEKGANSPLHF
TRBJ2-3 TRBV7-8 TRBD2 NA TGTGCCAGCAGCTTTGTAGCGGGGGGAGATACGCAGTATTTT CASSFVAGGDTQYF
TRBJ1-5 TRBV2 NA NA TGTGCCAGCAGTGAGTGGGAGGGCAATCAGCCCCAGCATTTT CASSEWEGNQPQHF
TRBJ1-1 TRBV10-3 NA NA TGTGCCATCAGTGAGCGGGGGGGGCAGAACACTGAAGCTTTCTTT CAISERGGQNTEAFF
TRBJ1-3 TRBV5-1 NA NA TGCGCCAGCAGCTTGGAAGGAGGAATTGGAAACACCATATATTTT CASSLEGGIGNTIYF
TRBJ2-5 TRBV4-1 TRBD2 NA TGCGCCAGCAGCCACCTAGCGGGGGGAGAGACCCAGTACTTC CASSHLAGGETQYF
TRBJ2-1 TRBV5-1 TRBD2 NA TGCGCCAGCAGCGGGACTAGCGGGGGTTACAATGAGCAGTTCTTC CASSGTSGGYNEQFF
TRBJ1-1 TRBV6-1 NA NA TGTGCCAGCAGTGAAGAGGGGACATACACTGAAGCTTTCTTT CASSEEGTYTEAFF
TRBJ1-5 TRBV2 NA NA TGTGCCAGCAGTGCTATCGAGGGATGGCAGCCCCAGCATTTT CASSAIEGWQPQHF
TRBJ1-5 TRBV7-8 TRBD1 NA TGTGCCAGCAGCTTATGGACAGGGGATAGCAATCAGCCCCAGCATTTT CASSLWTGDSNQPQHF
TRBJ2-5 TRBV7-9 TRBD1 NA TGTGCCAGCAGCTTAGTAGACAGGGGGTTGCAAGAGACCCAGTACTTC CASSLVDRGLQETQYF
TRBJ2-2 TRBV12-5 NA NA TGTGCTAGCACCAACCAGGGATTGATAACCGGGGAGCTGTTTTTT CASTNQGLITGELFF
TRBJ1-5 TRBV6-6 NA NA TGTGCCGACAAAGGTACAGGGAATAATAGCAATCAGCCCCAGCATTTT CADKGTGNNSNQPQHF
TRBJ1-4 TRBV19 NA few TGTGCCAGTAGTGGATGGCAGGGAGGGTCTAATGAAAAACTGTTTTTT CASSGWQGGSNEKLFF
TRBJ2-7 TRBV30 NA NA TGTGCCTGGAGTGTACTTTGGAGCGAGCAGTACTTC CAWSVLWSEQYF
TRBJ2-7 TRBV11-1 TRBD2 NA TGTGCCAGCAGCCCCTTAGCGGGAGGCCTCTACGAGCAGTACTTC CASSPLAGGLYEQYF
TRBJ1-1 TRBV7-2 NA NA TGTGCCAGCAGCTTAGCGGCGGGGGACACTGAAGCTTTCTTT CASSLAAGDTEAFF
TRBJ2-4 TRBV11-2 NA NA TGTGCCAGCAGCTTAGGAACGGGATCGGGGAACATTCAGTACTTC CASSLGTGSGNIQYF
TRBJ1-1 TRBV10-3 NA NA TGTGCCATCAGTGGGAGGGGGGGTGGGCTGGGAAACGAGGCTTTCTTT CAISGRGGGLGNEAFF
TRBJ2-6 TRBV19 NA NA TGTGCCAGTAGTATATTTGCGGGGTCTGGGGCCAACGTCCTGACTTTC CASSIFAGSGANVLTF